A single sample gave rise to the 10 T cell receptor beta chains below, sequenced in a study of shared clonotypes between healthy human individuals. CD45RO-negative, CCR7-positively selected cells formed the naive CD8 fraction, excluding terminally differentiated effector memory CD45RA+ cells. Clones were sequenced by immunoSEQ multiplex PCR, and TCRdb holds only the in-frame ones, with some missing. This sample has millions of clones, with 85% to 95% found just once. What was sequenced was naive CD8+ T cells sorted from blood. The receptors come from a man in his late teens or twenties in good health.

The chain is built from TRBV11-2 and TRBJ2-7; 8 bases map to TRBD2. V lost 9 bases to trimming and J lost 3 bases; unmatched junction nucleotides: 10. Germline loops: CDR1 SGHAT, CDR2 FQNNGV. The CDR3 totals 14 residues. Written as DNA, the CDR3 is TGTGCCAGTACAATAGGGCTAGCGGGCTACGAGCAGTACTTC. Translation gives CASTIGLAGYEQYF.

The chain employs TRBV28 and TRBJ2-7; 9 nucleotides line up with TRBD1. The CDR3 sequence is 15 residues long. Trimming at V came to 6 bases and at J to 4 bases, leaving 10 bases not matched to a gene. CDR1 MDHEN and CDR2 SYDVKM come from the germline V gene. CDR3 loop: CASSKGPGTGYEQYF. In nucleotides, the CDR3 is TGTGCCAGCAGCAAAGGTCCCGGGACAGGGTACGAGCAGTACTTC.

This rearrangement joins TRBV1 to TRBJ2-7; the table's D call, TRBD2, has no DNA check behind it. TRBV1 is tagged as a pseudogene. This CDR3 comprises 17 residues. The CDR3, as DNA: TGCACCAGCAGCCATAATGCGGCCGGGACTAGGGTCTACGAGCAGTACTTC. Amino acid sequence: CTSSHNAAGTRVYEQYF.

The chain carries TRBV27 and TRBJ1-1; the match to TRBD1 covers 9 bases. Trimming removed 6 bases from V and 4 bases from J; junction bases left unmatched: 6. Germline V CDR1 and CDR2: MNHEY, SMNVEV (reference sequence). The CDR3 has 14 residues. CDR3 loop: CASSPGTGTTEAFF. The CDR3 DNA sequence: TGTGCCAGCAGCCCCGGGACAGGGACCACTGAAGCTTTCTTT.

This clone has a single count. The CDR3 DNA sequence: TGCAGCGTCGCGGGGGGGCCTATCCTTTTTACAGATACGCAGTATTTT. This gives the protein CSVAGGPILFTDTQYF. The chain is built from TRBV29-1 and TRBJ2-3, with 9 nucleotides matching TRBD2. This CDR3 is built from 16 residues. With V trimmed by 6 bases and J by 3 bases, 13 bases remained unmatched. The V gene's germline CDR1 is SQVTM and CDR2 ANQGSEA.

The chain uses TRBV7-8 and TRBJ2-3; 8 nucleotides align to TRBD1. This CDR3 region has 15 residues. Germline assignment: CDR1 SGHVS and CDR2 FQNEAQ. The J segment lost 4 bases and the V segment lost 2 bases, leaving 5 bases of the junction unmatched. The CDR3 is CASSLRQGIADTQYF. The CDR3 nucleotides read TGTGCCAGCAGCTTACGACAGGGGATAGCAGATACGCAGTATTTT.

This rearrangement joins TRBV4-3 to TRBJ2-5, with D hard to call. CDR1 is LGHNA, CDR2 YSLEER, per germline. Trimming pared 0 bases from V and 3 bases from J, leaving 14 bases between. The CDR3 runs to 16 residues. CDR3 nucleotide sequence: TGCGCCAGCAGCCAAGATGTTTACGGATGGGAAGAGACCCAGTACTTC. It translates to CASSQDVYGWEETQYF.

The V and J genes are TRBV7-9 and TRBJ2-1, with TRBD2 matching 10 bases. The CDR3 extends over 15 amino acids. CDR1 is SEHNR, CDR2 FQNEAQ, per germline (reference sequence). The V gene end was trimmed by 5 bases and the J gene end by 6 bases; junction bases not matched to a gene: 7. The CDR3 DNA is TGTGCCAGCAGCCAGCGGGAGGGTCTTCTCAATGAGCAGTTCTTC. Its translation is CASSQREGLLNEQFF.

The chain recombines TRBV7-9 with TRBJ1-1; TRBD1 aligns across 10 bases. The CDR3 is made up of 14 amino acids. V gave up 5 bases and J gave up 5 bases; unmatched junction bases: 5. CDR1 is SEHNR and CDR2 is FQNEAQ in the germline V gene (reference sequence). Here the CDR3 reads CASSVGQGGTEAFF. DNA of the CDR3: TGTGCCAGCAGCGTCGGACAGGGGGGGACTGAAGCTTTCTTT.

The chain uses TRBV20-1 and TRBJ2-3; D is unresolved. Between the trimmed V and J ends, which lost 5 bases and 9 bases, there was a span of 12 bases. This CDR3 has 11 amino acids. In germline, CDR1 is DFQATT, CDR2 SNEGSKA (reference sequence). CDR3 region: CSASLIGTQYF. The CDR3, as DNA: TGCAGTGCTTCCCTCATTGGGACGCAGTATTTT.